One sample yielded the 16 T cell receptor beta chains listed below, sequenced in a study of control samples from healthy donors and cancer patients. Produced via immunoSEQ multiplex PCR; TCRdb's table is partial and in-frame only. The sample has about 85,000 clones, just over 90% seen once. Source material: blood. The receptors were sampled from a woman between 18 and 29 years old in good health.

This chain joins TRBV10-3 and TRBJ2-1, with a tentative D call TRBD1 (5 bases). CDR3 length equals 13 residues. Per germline, CDR1 ENHRY and CDR2 SYGVKD. V was cut by 6 bases and J by 6 bases, with 12 bases left in between. DNA for the CDR3: TGTGCCATCAGGGAGACAGACCTCAATGAGCAGTTCTTC. It codes for CAIRETDLNEQFF.

The chain links TRBV5-1 to TRBJ2-1, with 9 bases aligning to TRBD2. Germline CDR1 and CDR2: SGHRS and YFSETQ. CDR3 length equals 17 residues. V lost 1 base and J lost 2; bases outside the gene matches: 7. The CDR3 nucleotides are TGCGCCAGCAGCTTGCTTAGCGGGGGCTCCACCTACAATGAGCAGTTCTTC. Its protein product is CASSLLSGGSTYNEQFF.

The rearrangement links TRBV4-1 to TRBJ2-3, with D possibly TRBD2 on 5 matching bases. This CDR3 region has 15 residues. V was clipped by 0 bases and J by 2 bases, with 9 bases between them. The V gene's germline CDR1 is MGHRA and CDR2 YSYEKL. Here the CDR3 DNA reads TGCGCCAGCAGCCAAGACCGGGGTCTCACAGATACGCAGTATTTT. Its translation is CASSQDRGLTDTQYF.

The chain employs TRBV11-2 and TRBJ2-7; 7 bases match TRBD1. J gave up 4 bases and V 2 bases, and 2 bases lay outside the gene matches. Germline CDR1 reads SGHAT; CDR2 reads FQNNGV. The CDR3 is 13 amino acids. The CDR3 region is CASSLSTGYEQYF. CDR3 coding DNA: TGTGCCAGCAGCTTATCGACAGGGTACGAGCAGTACTTC.

The chain joins TRBV2 to TRBJ2-1; perhaps D is TRBD1 or TRBD2 (6 bases each). Germline V CDR1 and CDR2: SNHLY, FYNNEI. The CDR3 runs to 14 residues. V lost 5 bases and J lost 9, with 17 bases in between. This CDR3 is CASSSPPGGTEQFF. The DNA of the CDR3 is TGTGCCAGCAGTTCACCCCCCGGGGGCACTGAGCAGTTCTTC.

The chain recombines TRBV6-1 with TRBJ1-2; possible D gene TRBD1, 6 bases. Germline V lookup: CDR1 MNHNS, CDR2 SASEGT. The V end was cut by 4 bases, the J end by 1 base, with 19 bases between. The CDR3 loop spans 17 amino acids. The CDR3 spells CASSGSAAGDINYGYTF. In DNA, the CDR3 is TGTGCCAGCAGTGGCTCGGCGGCAGGGGACATTAACTATGGCTACACCTTC.

CDR3 residues: CSVDPSPGMGTEAFF. CDR3 nucleotide sequence: TGCAGCGTTGACCCTTCCCCGGGGATGGGCACTGAAGCTTTCTTT. V usage is TRBV29-1 and J usage is TRBJ1-1; D gene uncertain. Germline CDR1 is SQVTM and CDR2 is ANQGSEA. The length of the CDR3 is 15 residues. The V end was cut by 3 bases, the J end by 4 bases, with 18 bases between.

The chain has TRBV24-1 and TRBJ1-5; D gene uncertain. Trimming removed 1 base from V and 5 bases from J, with 5 bases in between. CDR1 is KGHDR, CDR2 SFDVKD, per germline. The CDR3 contains 13 residues. This CDR3 is CATSDLTHQPQHF. CDR3 bases: TGTGCCACCAGTGATTTAACCCATCAGCCCCAGCATTTT.

V is TRBV10-2 and J is TRBJ2-7; no clear D gene. The germline V gene encodes CDR1 WSHSY and CDR2 SAAADI. The CDR3 length is 12 residues. V gave up 5 bases and J gave up 1 base, with 6 bases separating them. As DNA, the CDR3 is TGCGCCAGCAGTTCAGGATCCTACGAGCAGTACTTC. This sequence encodes CASSSGSYEQYF.

This clone has a single count. Germline is not matched at one junction end, which may reflect a read error. The chain couples TRBV3-1 (or the pseudogene TRBV3-2) to TRBJ1-6, with 8 nucleotides matching TRBD1. Germline V lookup: CDR1 LGHDT, CDR2 YNNKEL (reference sequence). CDR3 length: 16 residues. The CDR3 protein is CAGSPWTGRDNSPLHF. DNA for the CDR3: TGTGCCGGCAGCCCCTGGACAGGGAGAGATAATTCACCCCTCCACTTT.

This clone has just a few counts. The rearrangement uses TRBV5-8 and TRBJ1-2, with 12 positions matching TRBD1. CDR3 size: 15 residues. Germline values: CDR1 SGHTS, CDR2 YDEGEE. The J segment lost 7 bases and the V segment lost 1 base, leaving 5 bases of the junction unmatched. CDR3 protein: CASSLTGQGASGYTF. CDR3 DNA sequence: TGTGCCAGCAGCTTGACGGGACAGGGGGCGAGTGGCTACACCTTC.

This chain uses TRBV7-3 with TRBJ2-5, with 15 bases matching TRBD2. Germline loops: CDR1 SGHTA, CDR2 FQGTGA. J gave up 2 bases and V 0 bases, and 7 bases lay outside the gene matches. The CDR3 totals 19 residues. CDR3 sequence (DNA): TGTGCCAGCAGCTTAACGTGGACTAGCGGGGGGGCTGATCAAGAGACCCAGTACTTC. Protein product: CASSLTWTSGGADQETQYF.

The chain joins TRBV29-1 to TRBJ2-3; 11 bases map to TRBD1. The trim removed 6 bases at V and 6 bases at J, leaving 5 bases unmatched. Germline CDR1 is SQVTM and CDR2 is ANQGSEA. The CDR3 has 13 residues. This CDR3 reads CSVGDRGSDTQYF. The CDR3 DNA reads TGCAGCGTGGGGGACAGGGGGTCGGATACGCAGTATTTT.

This clone was seen just once. The V gene is TRBV2, the J gene TRBJ2-7, with unresolved D. This CDR3 comprises 9 residues. Trimming removed 6 bases at V and 6 bases at J, with 3 bases between. Germline loops: CDR1 SNHLY, CDR2 FYNNEI. CDR3: CASSREQYF. The CDR3 DNA reads as TGTGCCAGCAGCCGCGAGCAGTACTTC.

This chain uses TRBV10-1 with TRBJ1-6; D not certain. Looked up from germline, CDR1 is WNHNN and CDR2 is SYGVQD (reference sequence). V was cut by 2 bases and J by 9 bases, with 5 bases left in between. The CDR3 contains 12 residues. The CDR3 spells CASSEGRSPLHF. CDR3 bases: TGCGCCAGCAGTGAGGGTCGTTCACCCCTCCACTTT.

This clone was counted once. V and J are TRBV2 and TRBJ1-1; D is perhaps TRBD1 (5 bases). V shed 4 bases and J shed 2 bases, with 8 bases lying between them. Germline V gene lookup returns CDR1 SNHLY and CDR2 FYNNEI. This CDR3 is built from 13 residues. The CDR3 spells CASSGDSNTEAFF. The CDR3 DNA reads as TGTGCCAGCAGTGGGGACTCCAACACTGAAGCTTTCTTT.